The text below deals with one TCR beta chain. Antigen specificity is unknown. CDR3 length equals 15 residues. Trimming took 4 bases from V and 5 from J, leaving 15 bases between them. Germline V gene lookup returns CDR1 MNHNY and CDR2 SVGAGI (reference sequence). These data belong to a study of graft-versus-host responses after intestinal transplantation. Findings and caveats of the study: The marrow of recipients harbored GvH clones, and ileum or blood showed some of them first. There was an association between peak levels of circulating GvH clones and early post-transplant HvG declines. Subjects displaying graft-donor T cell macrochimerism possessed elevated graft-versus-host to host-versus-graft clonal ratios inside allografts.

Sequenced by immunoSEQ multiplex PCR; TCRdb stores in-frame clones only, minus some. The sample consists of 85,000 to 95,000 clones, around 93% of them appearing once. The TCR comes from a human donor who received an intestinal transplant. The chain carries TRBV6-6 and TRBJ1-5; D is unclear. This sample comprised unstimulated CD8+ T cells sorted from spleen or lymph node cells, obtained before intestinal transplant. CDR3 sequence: CASSSLKYGDQPQHF. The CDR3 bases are TGTGCCAGCAGTTCCCTCAAGTACGGGGATCAGCCCCAGCATTTT.